Following are 18 T cell receptor beta chains from one sample sequenced in a study of T cells expressing NK-cell markers. TCRdb reprocessed the 5' RACE reads and keeps a single row for each CDR3 protein, giving no DNA. This sample's table reports some 140,000 distinct CDR3 sequences. The material sequenced was blood T cells: a sorted CD56 or NKG2C T cell subset, CD4+ or CD8+ T cells, or bulk PBMC T cells (not recorded which). The origin of the receptors is a woman aged 45-65 years in good health.

The chain employs TRBV6-1 and TRBJ2-3. Germline loops: CDR1 MNHNS, CDR2 SASEGT. This CDR3 is built from 15 residues. CDR3 residues: CASSDVGSITDTQYF.

V usage is TRBV27 and J usage is TRBJ2-1; TCRdb gives TRBD2 as the D gene, but with no DNA this cannot be confirmed. CDR3 size: 17 residues. CDR1 and CDR2 (germline): MNHEY, SMNVEV (reference sequence). This CDR3 is CASSLLGSGHTYNEQFF.

The V and J genes are TRBV12-3 or TRBV12-4 and TRBJ2-3; TCRdb outputs TRBD1, but without DNA this stays unchecked. The CDR3 covers 12 residues. CDR3 in amino acids: CASRSTGNTQYF.

This chain joins TRBV29-1 and TRBJ2-3; lacking DNA, the TRBD1 call made by TCRdb goes unchecked. The CDR3 spans 16 residues. Germline V CDR1 and CDR2: SQVTM, ANQGSEA. CDR3 amino acids: CSVGGGVTRDGDTQYF.

The V and J genes are TRBV15 and TRBJ1-2; the D call from TCRdb, TRBD1, cannot be confirmed without DNA. This CDR3 is 14 amino acids long. Germline V gene data show CDR1 as LNHNV and CDR2 as YYDKDF (reference sequence). The CDR3 reads CATSRHDRFYGYTF.

The chain carries TRBV3-1 and TRBJ2-5; there is no DNA to check the TCRdb D call of TRBD2. The CDR3 runs 16 residues. Germline V gene sequence: CDR1 LGHDT, CDR2 YNNKEL (reference sequence). This CDR3 is CASSYRLAGARETQYF.

The chain carries TRBV5-1 and TRBJ1-4; TCRdb's D gene call, TRBD1, goes unchecked for lack of DNA. Germline CDR1 SGHRS, CDR2 YFSETQ. The CDR3 contains 17 residues. This CDR3 reads CASSWGQGGATNEKLFF. Supplemented by reference TRBV5-1 and TRBJ1-4, the full variable domain reads KAGVTQTPRYLIKTRGQQVTLSCSPISGHRSVSWYQQTPGQGLQFLFEYFSETQRNKGNFPGRFSGRQFSNSRSEMNVSTLELGDSALYLCASSWGQGGATNEKLFFGSGTQLSVL.

The CDR3 sequence is CAVGTSSPHEQFF. The chain is built from TRBV10-2 and TRBJ2-1; there is no DNA to check the TCRdb D call of TRBD1. CDR3 length: 13 amino acids. CDR1 is WSHSY, CDR2 SAAADI, per germline.

This sequence joins TRBV19 and TRBJ2-1; the D call from TCRdb, TRBD2, cannot be confirmed without DNA. The CDR3 length is 15 residues. In germline, CDR1 is LNHDA, CDR2 SQIVND (reference sequence). CDR3 in amino acids: CASSILAGGWNEQFF.

The chain couples TRBV13 to TRBJ1-1. This CDR3 has 12 residues. Per the germline V gene, CDR1 is PRHDT and CDR2 is FYEKMQ (reference sequence). The CDR3 reads CASLGGNTEAFF.

The V gene is TRBV20-1, the J gene TRBJ1-1; TCRdb outputs TRBD1, but without DNA this stays unchecked. Germline CDR1 reads DFQATT; CDR2 reads SNEGSKA (reference sequence). The CDR3 is 14 amino acids. CDR3 sequence reads: CSARFPGVNTEAFF.

The V call is TRBV3-1, the J call TRBJ2-1; lacking DNA, the TRBD1 call made by TCRdb goes unchecked. Germline V gene sequence: CDR1 LGHDT, CDR2 YNNKEL (reference sequence). The length of the CDR3 is 17 residues. CDR3 sequence reads: CASSQVGAKTLNNEQFF.

The rearrangement links TRBV7-6 to TRBJ2-2; TCRdb's D gene call, TRBD2, goes unchecked for lack of DNA. The germline gives CDR1 SGHVS, CDR2 FNYEAQ. The CDR3 contains 18 residues. The CDR3 sequence is CASSLVIAGGPVTGELFF.

The V and J genes are TRBV9 and TRBJ1-2; TCRdb proposes TRBD1, but this gene call is untestable without DNA. The CDR3 runs 16 residues. Germline CDR1 reads SGDLS; CDR2 reads YYNGEE. The CDR3: CASSGRDRGFAYGYTF.

The gene calls are TRBV24-1 and TRBJ2-1; TCRdb's D call of TRBD2 is untestable without DNA. This CDR3 region has 15 residues. Looked up from germline, CDR1 is KGHDR and CDR2 is SFDVKD. CDR3 residues: CATGAGTSAGDEQFF.

V is TRBV4-1 and J is TRBJ2-3; the TCRdb D gene call, TRBD2, has no DNA to confirm it. The CDR3 sequence is 16 residues long. Germline V CDR1 and CDR2: MGHRA, YSYEKL. CDR3 loop: CASRRNSGRATDTQYF.

This chain joins TRBV7-2 and TRBJ2-1; TCRdb designates TRBD2, a call that cannot be tested without DNA. CDR3 length: 17 amino acids. The V gene's germline CDR1 is SGHTA and CDR2 FQGNSA. The CDR3 sequence is CASSPREGGGTYNEQFF.

The chain carries TRBV20-1 and TRBJ2-7. Germline V gene data show CDR1 as DFQATT and CDR2 as SNEGSKA (reference sequence). CDR3 length equals 13 residues. CDR3 sequence reads: CSARDLQDYEQYF.